A selection of T cell receptor beta chains follows, all from one sample in a study of molecular identifiers for immune sequencing clone quantification. TCRdb ran MiXCR on the PCR reads and lists one entry per CDR3 protein. The sample has over 600,000 distinct CDR3 sequences, 20% seen once; the top ten hold 0.75% to 0.95%. The sample taken for sequencing was naive CD8+ T cells from blood, with Jurkat cell RNA spiked in. The receptors come from a human donor in good health. Some libraries in this study had Jurkat cell RNA spiked in. CDR3s include the opening cysteine and the closing phenylalanine or tryptophan. D genes are given only for firm matches. The size field is filled for only some rows; it gives once, few, many or a size class.

TRBV5-1	TRBJ1-5	-	many	CASSCFSMGQSNQPQHF	TGCGCCAGCAGCTGCTTTTCTATGGGTCAGAGCAATCAGCCCCAGCATTTT
TRBV20-1	TRBJ1-6	-	few	CSARDAVPSYNSPLHF	TGCAGTGCTAGAGATGCAGTACCCTCCTATAATTCACCCCTCCACTTT
TRBV27	TRBJ1-6	TRBD1	-	CASSGRDSYNSPLHF	TGTGCCAGCAGTGGCCGGGACAGCTATAATTCACCCCTCCACTTT
TRBV7-2	TRBJ2-7	TRBD2	many	CASSVTGTSDSYEQYF	TGTGCCAGCAGCGTAACCGGGACTAGCGACTCCTACGAGCAGTACTTC
TRBV29-1	TRBJ1-1	-	many	CSVETGNTEAFF	TGCAGCGTTGAGACGGGAAACACTGAAGCTTTCTTT
TRBV7-8	TRBJ2-7	-	many	CASSLAPAVSYEQYF	TGTGCCAGCAGCTTAGCGCCGGCAGTCTCCTACGAGCAGTACTTC
TRBV7-9	TRBJ2-6	TRBD1	few	CASSLGGQGISGANVLTF	TGTGCCAGCAGCTTAGGGGGACAGGGGATCTCTGGGGCCAACGTCCTGACTTTC
TRBV4-3	TRBJ2-2	-	-	CASSQDLFSGTNTGELFF	TGCGCCAGCAGCCAAGATTTGTTTAGCGGAACTAACACCGGGGAGCTGTTTTTT
TRBV5-6	TRBJ2-5	-	many	CASSLVRAGSQETQYF	TGTGCCAGCAGCTTGGTGCGCGCGGGAAGCCAAGAGACCCAGTACTTC
TRBV2	TRBJ2-5	TRBD1	many	CASSDQDRFQETQYF	TGTGCCAGCAGTGACCAGGACAGGTTCCAAGAGACCCAGTACTTC
TRBV2	TRBJ1-2	TRBD1	few	CARTGGDDYGYTF	TGTGCCAGGACAGGGGGTGACGACTATGGCTACACCTTC
TRBV29-1	TRBJ2-1	TRBD2	many	CSALTSGVYNEQFF	TGCAGCGCCTTAACTAGCGGGGTGTACAATGAGCAGTTCTTC
TRBV11-2	TRBJ2-7	-	many	CASSFETVSSYEQYF	TGTGCCAGCAGCTTCGAGACAGTTAGCTCCTACGAGCAGTACTTC
TRBV7-2	TRBJ2-1	-	many	CASSLDRLPEQFF	TGTGCCAGCAGCTTAGACAGGCTTCCTGAGCAGTTCTTC
TRBV5-6	TRBJ1-1	-	-	CASCRWATEAFF	TGTGCCAGCTGTCGGTGGGCCACTGAAGCTTTCTTT
TRBV4-3	TRBJ2-1	TRBD2	few	CASSQDRAGGNNEQFF	TGCGCCAGCAGCCAAGACCGAGCGGGGGGGAACAATGAGCAGTTCTTC
TRBV19	TRBJ1-1	-	once	CASTAGRDTEAFF	TGTGCCAGCACAGCGGGTAGGGACACTGAAGCTTTCTTT
TRBV27	TRBJ2-7	-	few	CASMRLRGPYEQYF	TGTGCCAGCATGAGACTGCGGGGCCCCTACGAGCAGTACTTC